The clone carrying this T cell receptor (beta chain) was counted between two and nine times. The antigen is undetermined. This sample is drawn from a study of T cell responses to AZD1222 COVID-19 vaccine. The repertoire was sequenced with immunoSEQ multiplex PCR; TCRdb's copy has only in-frame clones and lacks some. Of 95,000 to 130,000 clones in the sample, roughly 93% were seen once. Study-level findings and limits: Donors were largely white British and mainly female; clonal diversity was possibly underestimated. Every sample of the repertoires postdated the peak T cell response.

V lost 4 bases and J lost 11, with 17 bases in between. Germline assignment: CDR1 MDHEN and CDR2 SYDVKM. The CDR3 totals 13 residues. Pooling covered second doses at about 4 or about 12 weeks. This sequence was found in an adult who received the AZD1222 COVID-19 vaccine. The V and J genes are TRBV28 and TRBJ1-1, with D possibly TRBD1 on 5 matching bases. This specimen was peripheral blood, taken 28 days after the second AZD1222 dose. CDR3 DNA sequence: TGTGCCAGCAGTTCCTCCCCGGGGCCGGCGGCTTTCTTT. It codes for CASSSSPGPAAFF.